This T cell receptor (beta chain) is from a study of T cells in Graves' hyperthyroidism and ophthalmopathy. This clonotype was recorded many times. Its antigen is unknown. The CDR3 is 14 amino acids. CDR1 and CDR2 (germline): SGHRS, YFSETQ. Trimming took off 4 bases at V and 3 bases at J, with 13 bases between the two ends. Findings of the study overall: Within blood appeared most thyroid clonotypes that had expanded above 0.001.

Researchers took RNA transcripts and amplified the TCR beta CDR3 regions from them. An initial round of RT-PCR targeting the TCR CDR3 relied on the HTBI primer set. TCRdb used MiXCR to reprocess the multiplex PCR reads, holding one entry per CDR3 protein. Of 640,000 or so distinct CDR3 sequences in the sample, about 14% were seen once. The sample taken for sequencing was blood. The sequence was collected from a woman under 30 with Graves' ophthalmopathy. The chain employs TRBV5-1 and TRBJ1-1; no reliable D call. DNA of the CDR3: TGCGCCAGCAGCAGAACGGACGTCCACACTGAAGCTTTCTTT. Translation gives CASSRTDVHTEAFF.